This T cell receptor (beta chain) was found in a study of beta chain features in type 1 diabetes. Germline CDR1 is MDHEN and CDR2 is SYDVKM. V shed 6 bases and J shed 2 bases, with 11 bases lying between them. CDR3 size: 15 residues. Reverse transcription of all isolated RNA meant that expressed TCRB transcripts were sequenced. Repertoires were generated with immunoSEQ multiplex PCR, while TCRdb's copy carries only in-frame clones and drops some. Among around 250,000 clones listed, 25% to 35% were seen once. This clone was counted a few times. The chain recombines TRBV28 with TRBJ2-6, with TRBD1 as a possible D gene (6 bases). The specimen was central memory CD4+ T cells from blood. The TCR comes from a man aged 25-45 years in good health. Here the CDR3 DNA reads TGTGCCAGCAGCCACAACAGGGCTGGGGCCAACGTCCTGACTTTC. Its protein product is CASSHNRAGANVLTF.